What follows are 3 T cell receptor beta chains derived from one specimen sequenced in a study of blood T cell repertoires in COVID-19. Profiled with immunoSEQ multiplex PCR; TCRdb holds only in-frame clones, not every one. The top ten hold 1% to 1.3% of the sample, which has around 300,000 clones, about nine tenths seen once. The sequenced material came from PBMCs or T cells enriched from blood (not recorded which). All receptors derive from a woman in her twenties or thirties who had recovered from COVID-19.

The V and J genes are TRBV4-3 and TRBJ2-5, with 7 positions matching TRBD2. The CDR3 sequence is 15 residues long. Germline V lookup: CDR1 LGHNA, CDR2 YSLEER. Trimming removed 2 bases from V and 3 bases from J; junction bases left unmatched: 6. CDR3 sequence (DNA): TGCGCCAGCAGCCAAATACTGGCGGGAGAAGAGACCCAGTACTTC. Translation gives CASSQILAGEETQYF.

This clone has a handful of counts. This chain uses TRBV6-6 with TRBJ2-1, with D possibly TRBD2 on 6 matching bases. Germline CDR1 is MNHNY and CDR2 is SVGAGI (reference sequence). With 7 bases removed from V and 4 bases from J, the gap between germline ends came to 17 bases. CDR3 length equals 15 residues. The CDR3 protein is CASTPRGTVYNEQFF. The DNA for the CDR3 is TGTGCCAGCACCCCTCGGGGGACGGTATACAATGAGCAGTTCTTC.

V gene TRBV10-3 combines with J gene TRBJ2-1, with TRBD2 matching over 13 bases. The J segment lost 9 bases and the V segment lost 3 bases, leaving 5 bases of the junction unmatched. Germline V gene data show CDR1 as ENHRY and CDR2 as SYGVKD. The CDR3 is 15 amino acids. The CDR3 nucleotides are TGTGCCATCAGTGAAGGACTAGCGGGAGTGGGTGAGCAGTTCTTC. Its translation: CAISEGLAGVGEQFF.